Below, 11 T cell receptor beta chains from the same sample are listed, as sequenced in a study of CD8+ T cells in alopecia areata. Treatment specified: oral pan-JAK inhibitor, 5-10 mg twice daily. Extraction and reverse transcription of RNA yielded cDNA as the sequencing template. The table came from immunoSEQ multiplex PCR; TCRdb's copy has only in-frame clones and leaves some out. Found here are about 250,000 clones, 50% to 75% of them singletons; the top ten hold 0.75% to 0.95%. This sample comprised CD4+ T cells sorted from blood, obtained around week 52, from a patient treated with tofacitinib. The receptor set was obtained from a human donor with alopecia areata.

The rearrangement joins TRBV2 to TRBJ2-1; 12 bases map to TRBD2. Trimming took 6 bases from V and 7 from J; bases not matched to a gene: 7. CDR3 length: 15 residues. Germline CDR1 reads SNHLY; CDR2 reads FYNNEI. DNA for the CDR3: TGTGCCAGCAGCCTACTAGCGGGGGGCCATAATGAGCAGTTCTTC. The encoded protein is CASSLLAGGHNEQFF.

In its sample, this clone was seen a few times. The chain couples TRBV30 to TRBJ1-5; 7 positions match TRBD1. From germline, CDR1 is GTSNPN and CDR2 SVGIG (reference sequence). The CDR3 is 15 residues long. The V and J ends lost 5 bases and 7 bases, in that order; junction bases with no gene match: 14. This CDR3 is CAWELQGGSGQPQHF. Written as DNA, the CDR3 is TGTGCCTGGGAACTCCAGGGGGGCTCGGGGCAGCCCCAGCATTTT.

The chain joins TRBV27 to TRBJ2-1, with 9 bases identical to TRBD2. V shed 1 base and J 7 bases; nucleotides not matched to a gene: 8. Germline assignment: CDR1 MNHEY and CDR2 SMNVEV (reference sequence). The CDR3 runs 16 residues. Here the CDR3 reads CASSLLLAGGENEQFF. In DNA, the CDR3 is TGTGCCAGCAGTTTATTGCTGGCGGGGGGGGAAAATGAGCAGTTCTTC.

The rearrangement links TRBV30 to TRBJ2-3; 8 bases map to TRBD1. The CDR3 is 16 amino acids. The ends lost 1 base at V and 5 bases at J; junction bases unmatched: 11. Germline V gives CDR1 GTSNPN, CDR2 SVGIG (reference sequence). The CDR3 spells CAWSDGTGPVGDTQYF. CDR3 bases: TGTGCCTGGAGTGACGGGACAGGCCCTGTGGGAGATACGCAGTATTTT.

This chain joins TRBV6-5 and TRBJ1-4; D is unresolved. V lost 0 bases, J lost 6 bases, and 14 bases lay in between. The CDR3 contains 16 residues. The V gene's germline CDR1 is MNHEY and CDR2 SVGAGI. CDR3 protein: CASSYSPGSRHEKLFF. CDR3 in DNA: TGTGCCAGCAGTTACTCTCCTGGGTCTAGGCATGAAAAACTGTTTTTT.

The chain links TRBV6-5 to TRBJ1-2; D is undetermined. The CDR3 length is 13 residues. The germline CDR1 and CDR2 sequences are MNHEY and SVGAGI. V shed 5 bases and J shed 8 bases, with 15 bases lying between them. Here the CDR3 reads CASSQHGLLGYTF. CDR3 coding DNA: TGTGCCAGCAGTCAACACGGCCTCTTAGGCTACACCTTC.

CDR3: CASSARQGSYEQYF. The CDR3 region has the DNA TGTGCCAGCAGCGCCAGACAGGGTTCCTACGAGCAGTACTTC. J is TRBJ2-7 and V is TRBV5-4; 7 positions match TRBD1. The germline CDR1 and CDR2 sequences are SGHNT and YYREEE (reference sequence). CDR3 length equals 14 residues. V was pared by 4 bases and J by 1 base, with 5 bases of the junction left unmatched.

This sequence joins TRBV7-9 and TRBJ1-2, with TRBD1 matching 8 bases. CDR1 and CDR2 from the germline V gene are SEHNR and FQNEAQ (reference sequence). CDR3 length: 16 residues. V shed 5 bases and J 4 bases; nucleotides not matched to a gene: 12. This CDR3 reads CASSPEGQGRVYGYTF. In DNA form, the CDR3 reads TGTGCCAGCAGCCCGGAAGGACAGGGAAGGGTCTATGGCTACACCTTC. Full variable domain (remainder filled in from reference TRBV7-9 and TRBJ1-2): DTGVSQNPRHKITKRGQNVTFRCDPISEHNRLYWYRQTLGQGPEFLTYFQNEAQLEKSRLLSDRFSAERPKGSFSTLEIQRTEQGDSAMYLCASSPEGQGRVYGYTFGSGTRLTVV.

The chain links TRBV6-5 to TRBJ2-1; 8 bases match TRBD1. From germline, CDR1 is MNHEY and CDR2 SVGAGI. After removal of 5 bases from V and 12 bases from J, the junction contained 6 bases not matched to a gene. The CDR3 covers 12 residues. The CDR3: CASSGAGTGQFF. Written as DNA, the CDR3 is TGTGCCAGCAGTGGGGCGGGGACAGGGCAGTTCTTC.

This chain links TRBV6-5 with TRBJ2-4; the D gene is possibly TRBD2 (5 bases). Trimming cost V 0 bases and J 3 bases, with 9 bases left between them. Germline V CDR1 and CDR2: MNHEY, SVGAGI. The CDR3 has 15 amino acids. The CDR3 here is CASSYSGDGKNIQYF. For the CDR3, the DNA is TGTGCCAGCAGTTACTCCGGGGATGGCAAAAACATTCAGTACTTC.

This clone has just a few counts. This chain connects TRBV18 to TRBJ1-5; 10 bases are a match to TRBD1. V shed 6 bases, J shed 7 bases, and the junction held 12 bases outside the gene matches. This CDR3 has 16 residues. Germline CDR1 is KGHSH and CDR2 is LQKENI. CDR3 DNA sequence: TGTGCCAGCTCCCCTCAGACAGGGGGCGCGGGACAGCCCCAGCATTTT. Amino acids: CASSPQTGGAGQPQHF.